This T cell receptor beta chain was observed in a study of T cell clones after liver transplantation. Study background: Post-transplant blood was tracked for graft-donor-reactive T cell clones identified in a pre-transplant mixed lymphocyte reaction.

This clone appeared a few times. Clones were sequenced by immunoSEQ multiplex PCR, and TCRdb holds only the in-frame ones, with some missing. This table holds 45,000 to 60,000 clones, less than 90% found once. Per the germline V gene, CDR1 is SGHTA and CDR2 is FQGNSA. The CDR3 sequence is 11 residues long. V shed 4 bases and J shed 7 bases, with 8 bases lying between them. The specimen was CD8+ T cells from blood, collected 12 months after liver transplant. This TCR came from a human patient who received a liver transplant. Some T cells may originate from the graft donor. V usage is TRBV7-2 and J usage is TRBJ2-7, with D unresolved. DNA of the CDR3: TGTGCCAGCAGCTCGGTATGGGAGCAGTACTTC. Protein sequence: CASSSVWEQYF.